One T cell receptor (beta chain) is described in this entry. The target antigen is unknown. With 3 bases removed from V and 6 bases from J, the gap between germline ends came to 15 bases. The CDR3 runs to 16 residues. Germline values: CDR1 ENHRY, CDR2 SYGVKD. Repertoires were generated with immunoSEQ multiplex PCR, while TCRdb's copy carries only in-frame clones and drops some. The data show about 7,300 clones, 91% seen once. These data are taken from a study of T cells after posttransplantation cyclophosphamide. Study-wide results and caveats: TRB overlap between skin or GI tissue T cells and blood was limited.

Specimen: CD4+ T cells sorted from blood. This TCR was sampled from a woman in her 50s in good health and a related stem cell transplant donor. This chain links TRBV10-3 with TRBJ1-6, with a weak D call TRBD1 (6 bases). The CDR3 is CAISEGQGPPNSPLHF. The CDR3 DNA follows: TGTGCCATCAGTGAAGGCCAGGGGCCACCTAATTCACCCCTCCACTTT.